A selection of T cell receptor beta chains follows, all from one sample in a study of blood T cell repertoires in COVID-19. Profiled with immunoSEQ multiplex PCR; TCRdb holds only in-frame clones, not every one. The sample contains about 110,000 clones, around 88% of which appear only once. The sequencing input was peripheral blood. These receptor sequences come from a woman between 45 and 60 years old with active or convalescent COVID-19. Both conserved end residues are part of each CDR3. Fields, in order: clone size, V gene, J gene, D gene, CDR3 protein, CDR3 DNA. A D gene is named only where the DNA matches it firmly. Some rows have no size entry. The others give once, few or many, or a class for an expanded clone.

>-|TRBV7-9|TRBJ1-3|TRBD1
CASSFEDRTAGNTIYF
TGTGCCAGCAGCTTCGAGGACAGGACCGCTGGAAACACCATATATTTT
>-|TRBV19|TRBJ2-7|TRBD1
CASSIRTGAYEQYF
TGTGCCAGTAGTATAAGGACAGGGGCCTACGAGCAGTACTTC
>-|TRBV4-2|TRBJ2-7|TRBD2
CASSSGRGGSYEQYF
TGTGCCAGCAGCTCGGGGCGCGGGGGCTCCTACGAGCAGTACTTC
>-|TRBV20-1|TRBJ2-1|TRBD2
CSASAAGEPSYNEQFF
TGCAGTGCTAGTGCAGCGGGGGAGCCCTCCTACAATGAGCAGTTCTTC
>-|TRBV7-8|TRBJ1-1|-
CASSPQQGGRAEAFF
TGTGCCAGCAGCCCCCAGCAAGGGGGAAGGGCTGAAGCTTTCTTT
>-|TRBV5-4|TRBJ1-1|TRBD1
CASSQQGFGTEAFF
TGTGCCAGCAGCCAACAGGGGTTCGGGACTGAAGCTTTCTTT
>-|TRBV28|TRBJ2-2|-
CASSIEGVNTGELFF
TGTGCCAGCAGTATTGAAGGGGTGAACACCGGGGAGCTGTTTTTT
>-|TRBV28|TRBJ1-2|-
CASSPFWEGYGYTF
TGTGCCAGCAGTCCATTCTGGGAGGGGTATGGCTACACCTTC
>-|TRBV7-7|TRBJ2-5|TRBD2
CASSMPFGGEETQYF
TGTGCTAGCAGCATGCCTTTTGGGGGGGAAGAGACCCAGTACTTC
>-|TRBV6-2/TRBV6-3|TRBJ2-7|-
CASSWAIPNEQYF
TGTGCCAGCAGCTGGGCTATTCCTAACGAGCAGTACTTC
>-|TRBV11-2|TRBJ1-5|-
CASSLEFSQPQHF
TGTGCCAGCAGCTTAGAGTTCTCCCAGCCCCAGCATTTT
>-|TRBV3-1/TRBV3-2|TRBJ2-5|-
CASGGGTRETQYF
TGTGCCAGCGGGGGAGGAACGCGGGAGACCCAGTACTTC
>-|TRBV6-2/TRBV6-3|TRBJ2-1|-
CASSYSASAYNEQFF
TGTGCCAGCAGTTACTCGGCTAGCGCCTACAATGAGCAGTTCTTC
>-|TRBV11-1|TRBJ2-1|-
CASSRNGYNEQFF
TGTGCCAGCAGTCGGAACGGGTATAATGAGCAGTTCTTC
>-|TRBV2|TRBJ1-5|-
CASSEGGRGYQPQHF
TGTGCCAGCAGTGAAGGAGGCCGGGGGTATCAGCCCCAGCATTTT
>-|TRBV7-2|TRBJ2-5|TRBD2
CASSMSGTSQETQYF
TGTGCCAGCAGCATGAGCGGGACTAGCCAAGAGACCCAGTACTTC
>-|TRBV4-3|TRBJ2-3|-
CASSQGVAVTDTQYF
TGCGCCAGCAGCCAAGGCGTAGCGGTCACAGATACGCAGTATTTT
>-|TRBV4-1|TRBJ2-7|TRBD2
CASSPTSGRGLYEQYF
TGCGCCAGCAGCCCGACTAGCGGGAGGGGACTCTACGAGCAGTACTTC
>-|TRBV27|TRBJ1-4|TRBD1
CASSTRDRGLRFEKLFF
TGTGCCAGCAGTACCCGGGACAGGGGGCTGAGATTTGAAAAACTGTTTTTT
>-|TRBV27|TRBJ2-1|-
CASSLSLGFPSEQFF
TGTGCCAGCAGTTTATCTTTGGGCTTTCCGTCTGAGCAGTTCTTC
>-|TRBV15|TRBJ2-3|TRBD1
CATSGQAAATDTQYF
TGTGCCACCAGCGGACAGGCGGCGGCCACAGATACGCAGTATTTT
>-|TRBV5-1|TRBJ1-3|-
CASSLGSSGNTIYF
TGCGCCAGCAGCTTGGGGAGCTCAGGAAACACCATATATTTT
>-|TRBV10-3|TRBJ1-1|-
CAIRKTEMNTEAFF
TGTGCCATCAGAAAGACAGAGATGAACACTGAAGCTTTCTTT
>once|TRBV6-5|TRBJ2-1|-
CATASVLGAGNEQFF
TGTGCCACTGCTAGCGTTCTCGGAGCTGGCAATGAGCAGTTCTTC
>-|TRBV5-1|TRBJ1-2|-
CASSPGRANYGYTF
TGCGCCAGCAGCCCGGGGAGGGCCAACTATGGCTACACCTTC
>-|TRBV27|TRBJ1-6|-
CASSPSGDAYNSPLHF
TGTGCCAGCAGTCCTTCGGGAGACGCTTATAATTCACCCCTCCACTTT
>-|TRBV18|TRBJ2-7|TRBD2
CASSPLTPSGSWYEQYF
TGTGCCAGCTCACCGCTGACTCCTAGCGGGAGTTGGTACGAGCAGTACTTC
>-|TRBV12-3/TRBV12-4|TRBJ2-3|-
CVVSGYTDTQYF
TGTGTCGTTAGCGGTTACACAGATACGCAGTATTTT
>once|TRBV4-2|TRBJ2-3|TRBD2
CASSQGLAFTDTQYF
TGTGCCAGCAGCCAAGGACTAGCGTTCACAGATACGCAGTATTTT
>-|TRBV6-5|TRBJ1-2|TRBD1
CASSYAGQGLAGGYTF
TGTGCCAGCAGTTATGCGGGACAGGGGTTGGCCGGTGGCTACACCTTC
>-|TRBV27|TRBJ1-2|TRBD1
CASSKLTGNYGYTF
TGTGCCAGCAGTAAATTGACAGGGAACTATGGCTACACCTTC
>-|TRBV7-2|TRBJ2-7|-
CASSLAGSGSPYEQYF
TGTGCCAGCAGCTTAGCTGGGTCAGGGTCCCCCTACGAGCAGTACTTC
>-|TRBV7-9|TRBJ1-1|TRBD1
CARKGRDRVNTEAFF
TGTGCCCGAAAGGGGCGGGACAGGGTGAACACTGAAGCTTTCTTT
>-|TRBV30|TRBJ2-5|-
CASDKAVSQETQYF
TGTGCCTCCGACAAAGCAGTATCCCAAGAGACCCAGTACTTC
>-|TRBV19|TRBJ2-1|-
CASKANGLADYNEQFF
TGTGCCAGTAAGGCTAATGGGTTAGCGGACTACAATGAGCAGTTCTTC
>-|TRBV20-1|TRBJ2-1|-
CSGAAYNEQFF
TGCAGTGGAGCAGCGTACAATGAGCAGTTCTTC
>-|TRBV4-2|TRBJ1-2|-
CASSSSTEFIPGYTF
TGTGCCAGCAGCTCTAGTACGGAGTTCATTCCTGGCTACACCTTC
>once|TRBV5-1|TRBJ2-5|TRBD2
CASSSLAGQQETQYF
TGCGCCAGCAGCTCCCTAGCGGGGCAACAAGAGACCCAGTACTTC
>once|TRBV15|TRBJ1-3|-
CATSRGPNTIYF
TGTGCCACCAGCAGAGGGCCAAACACCATATATTTT
>-|TRBV6-2/TRBV6-3|TRBJ1-2|-
CASSYAQNGYTF
TGTGCCAGCAGTTACGCTCAGAATGGCTACACCTTC
>-|TRBV28|TRBJ1-1|-
CASRTTATLPAFF
TGTGCCAGCAGAACGACAGCCACTCTGCCAGCTTTCTTT
>-|TRBV30|TRBJ2-3|TRBD1
CAWSVSWGVRQGARDTQYF
TGTGCCTGGAGCGTTAGTTGGGGGGTGCGGCAGGGGGCGAGAGATACGCAGTATTTT
>-|TRBV5-1|TRBJ2-4|-
CASSLVAGDIQYF
TGCGCCAGCAGCTTGGTTGCAGGGGACATTCAGTACTTC
>-|TRBV4-3|TRBJ2-1|-
CASSQGSEWGQDEQFF
TGCGCCAGCAGCCAAGGCTCGGAGTGGGGGCAGGATGAGCAGTTCTTC
>-|TRBV3-1/TRBV3-2|TRBJ2-5|-
CASTLARLGTQYF
TGTGCCAGCACCCTAGCGCGCTTAGGGACCCAGTACTTC
>-|TRBV9|TRBJ1-4|TRBD1
CASSARTGNEKLFF
TGTGCCAGCAGCGCCAGGACAGGCAATGAAAAACTGTTTTTT
>-|TRBV28|TRBJ2-1|TRBD2
CASSFGGRGNEQFF
TGTGCCAGCAGTTTCGGGGGGAGGGGCAATGAGCAGTTCTTC
>-|TRBV7-2|TRBJ2-5|TRBD2
CASNPSLGLAGDGETQYF
TGTGCCAGCAACCCATCCCTAGGGCTAGCGGGAGATGGCGAGACCCAGTACTTC
>-|TRBV5-4|TRBJ2-3|TRBD2
CASSLGGRASTDTQYF
TGTGCCAGCAGCTTGGGCGGGAGGGCTAGCACAGATACGCAGTATTTT
>-|TRBV7-8|TRBJ2-7|-
CASTPMTGSYEQYF
TGTGCCAGCACCCCTATGACAGGTTCCTACGAGCAGTACTTC